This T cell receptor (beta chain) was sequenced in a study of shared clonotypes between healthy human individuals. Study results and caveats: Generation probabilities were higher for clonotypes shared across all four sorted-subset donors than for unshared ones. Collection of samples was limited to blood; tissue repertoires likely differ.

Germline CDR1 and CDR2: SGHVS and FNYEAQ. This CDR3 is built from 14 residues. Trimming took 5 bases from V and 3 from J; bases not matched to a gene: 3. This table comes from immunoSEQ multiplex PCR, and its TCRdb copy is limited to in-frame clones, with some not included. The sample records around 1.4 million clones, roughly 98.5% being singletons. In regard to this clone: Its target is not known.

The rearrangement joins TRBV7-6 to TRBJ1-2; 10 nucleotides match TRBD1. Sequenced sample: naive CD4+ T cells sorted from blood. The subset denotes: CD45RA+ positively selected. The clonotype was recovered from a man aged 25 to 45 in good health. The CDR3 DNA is TGTGCCAGCAGCAGGACAGGGGGGGACTATGGCTACACCTTC. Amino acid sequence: CASSRTGGDYGYTF.